This entry is about one T cell receptor (beta chain). Its antigen is unidentified. The data originate from a study of shared clonotypes between healthy human individuals. Negatively enriched CD4+ T cells were divided by CD45RA into naive and memory. The CDR3 consists of 17 residues. The germline CDR1 and CDR2 sequences are SEHNR and FQNEAQ (reference sequence). V gave up 0 bases and J gave up 4 bases; unmatched junction bases: 11. Sorted-subset replicate PCR reactions contained 200 ng DNA, corresponding to about 30,000 T cell genomes. Profiled with immunoSEQ multiplex PCR; TCRdb holds only in-frame clones, not every one. Of some 1.4 million clones in the sample, roughly 95% were seen once. Study observations and caveats: Estimated richness was generally greater in naive than memory subsets.

The V and J genes are TRBV7-9 and TRBJ2-5; TRBD1 aligns across 7 bases. The clonotype was recovered from a man between 25 and 39 years old in good health. The sample comprised naive CD4+ T cells sorted from blood. Subset indicated: CD45RA+ positively selected. CDR3 sequence (DNA): TGTGCCAGCAGCTTAGCGAAGAGGACAGGTTTCGGAGAGACCCAGTACTTC. Its translation is CASSLAKRTGFGETQYF.